This T cell receptor (beta chain) was observed in a study of cytomegalovirus exposure and HLA in healthy donors. Findings and limits, study-wide: No immune exposure information besides CMV serostatus was available.

In the PCR, 60 Vbeta and 13 Jbeta primers were used. Only in-frame clones appear in the TCRdb table, and some are missing; sequencing was by immunoSEQ multiplex PCR. This table has about 160,000 clones, about 81% appearing once. CDR3 length: 15 residues. Germline V gene sequence: CDR1 SGHRS, CDR2 YFSETQ. The ends lost 0 bases at V and 6 bases at J; junction bases unmatched: 5. Notes on this clone: What it recognizes is unknown.

The chain joins TRBV5-1 to TRBJ2-2; 7 bases match TRBD1. Sequences were obtained from PBMCs. The clonotype comes from a girl aged 10-17 years in good health and CMV-seropositive. The CDR3 DNA is TGCGCCAGCAGCTTGGGGACAGGCCCAGCCGGGGAGCTGTTTTTT. Encoded protein: CASSLGTGPAGELFF.